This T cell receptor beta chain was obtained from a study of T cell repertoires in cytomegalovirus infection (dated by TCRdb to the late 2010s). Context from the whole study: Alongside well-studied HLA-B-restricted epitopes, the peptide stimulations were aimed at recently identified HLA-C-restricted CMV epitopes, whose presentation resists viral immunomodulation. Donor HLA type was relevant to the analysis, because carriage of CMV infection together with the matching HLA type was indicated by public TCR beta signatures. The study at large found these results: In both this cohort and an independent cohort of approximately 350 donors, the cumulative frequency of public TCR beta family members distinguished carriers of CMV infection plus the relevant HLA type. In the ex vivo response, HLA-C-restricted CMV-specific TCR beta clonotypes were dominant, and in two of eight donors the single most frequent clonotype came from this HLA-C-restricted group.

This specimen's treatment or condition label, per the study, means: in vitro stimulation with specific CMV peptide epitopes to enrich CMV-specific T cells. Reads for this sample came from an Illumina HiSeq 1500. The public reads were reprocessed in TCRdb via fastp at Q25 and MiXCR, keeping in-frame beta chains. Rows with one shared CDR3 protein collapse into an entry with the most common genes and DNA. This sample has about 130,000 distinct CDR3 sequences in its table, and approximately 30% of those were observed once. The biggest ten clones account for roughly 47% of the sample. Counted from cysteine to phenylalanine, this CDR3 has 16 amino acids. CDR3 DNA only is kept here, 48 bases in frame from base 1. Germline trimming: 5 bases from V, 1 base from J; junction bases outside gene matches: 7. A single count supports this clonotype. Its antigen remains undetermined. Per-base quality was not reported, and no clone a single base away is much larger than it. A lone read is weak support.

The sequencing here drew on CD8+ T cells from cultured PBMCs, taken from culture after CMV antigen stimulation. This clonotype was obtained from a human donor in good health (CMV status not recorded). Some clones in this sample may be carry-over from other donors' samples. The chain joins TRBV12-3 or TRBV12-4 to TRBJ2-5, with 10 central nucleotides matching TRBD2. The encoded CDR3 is CASSPSTSGVQETQYF. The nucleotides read TGTGCCAGCAGTCCCAGCACTAGCGGGGTCCAAGAGACCCAGTACTTC.